Listed below are T cell receptor beta chains from one sample, sequenced in a study of T cell changes during pregnancy in multiple sclerosis. The table came from immunoSEQ multiplex PCR; TCRdb's copy has only in-frame clones and leaves some out. The sample contains about 87,000 clones, about 94% of which appear only once. Material: peripheral blood, obtained in the third trimester of pregnancy. All receptors come from a female donor in good health, enrolled as a control in a pregnancy study. Both conserved end residues are part of each CDR3. D genes are given only for firm matches. Expanded clones get a size class; other rows say once, few or many, or leave the size out.

d_gene,j_gene,abundance,v_gene,CDR3nt,CDR3aa
-,TRBJ2-3,-,TRBV19,TGTGCCAGTAGTCCCCCGCGGGGGCGAAGCACAGATACGCAGTATTTT,CASSPPRGRSTDTQYF
TRBD2,TRBJ2-1,-,TRBV30,TGTGCCTGGAGGGGCGGGACTAGCCTTTCGCGAGGTGAGCAGTTCTTC,CAWRGGTSLSRGEQFF
-,TRBJ1-4,-,TRBV15,TGTGCCACCAAGGTAAGGACAGCCTCTAATGAAAAACTGTTTTTT,CATKVRTASNEKLFF
TRBD1,TRBJ2-5,once,TRBV19,TGTGCCAGTAGTATCGGGACAGGGGGCCGGGAGACCCAGTACTTC,CASSIGTGGRETQYF
TRBD1,TRBJ1-2,-,TRBV9,TGTGCCAGCAGCGCAGGGACAGCCCGGTTGGATGGCTACACCTTC,CASSAGTARLDGYTF
-,TRBJ2-3,-,TRBV11-2,TGTGCCAGCAGCTTAGATGATCTGGCGGAGAGCACAGATACGCAGTATTTT,CASSLDDLAESTDTQYF
-,TRBJ2-7,-,TRBV2,TGTGCCAGTTATAGCACTCCCTACGAGCAGTACTTC,CASYSTPYEQYF
-,TRBJ2-1,-,TRBV2,TGTGCCAGCAGTCCGGACACCGCGGTATATGAGCAGTTCTTC,CASSPDTAVYEQFF
TRBD2,TRBJ2-2,-,TRBV6-4,TGTGCCAGCAGCAAAGCCGGGACTAGTGGCCCCGGGGAGCTGTTTTTT,CASSKAGTSGPGELFF
-,TRBJ2-1,once,TRBV6-1,TGTGCCAGCAGTGAAACCCCGGGAGACTACAATGAGCAGTTCTTC,CASSETPGDYNEQFF
-,TRBJ1-2,-,TRBV27,TGTGCCAGCAGTTCACGTGGCAGCTATGGCTACACCTTC,CASSSRGSYGYTF
TRBD1,TRBJ2-5,once,TRBV5-1,TGCGCCAGCAGCTTGGGGAGGACAGGGGTGGAGACCCAGTACTTC,CASSLGRTGVETQYF
-,TRBJ2-3,-,TRBV7-2,TGTGCCAGCAGCTCTCAAGGGGATAGCACAGATACGCAGTATTTT,CASSSQGDSTDTQYF
TRBD1,TRBJ1-4,-,TRBV2,TGTGCCAGCAGTGCACAAGGAGGAGGGGGCAATAAGTTTTTT,CASSAQGGGGNKFF
-,TRBJ2-1,-,TRBV29-1,TGCAGCGTTGTGGGGGGGCGCATGAATGAGCAGTTCTTC,CSVVGGRMNEQFF
TRBD1,TRBJ1-2,-,TRBV5-4,TGTGCCAGCAGCTTGGAGACAGGGGTTGCTGGCTACACCTTC,CASSLETGVAGYTF
-,TRBJ1-2,-,TRBV27,TGTGCCAGCAGACGAGGGATGAACTATGGCTACACCTTC,CASRRGMNYGYTF
TRBD1,TRBJ1-5,-,TRBV9,TGTGCCAGCAGCGTGGGGACAGGGAGTCAGCCCCAGCATTTT,CASSVGTGSQPQHF
-,TRBJ1-1,-,TRBV27,TGTGCCAGCAGTTTATTTTATAGGGGATCCATTACGATGGGCACTGAAGCTTTCTTT,CASSLFYRGSITMGTEAFF
-,TRBJ1-1,-,TRBV10-1,TGCGCCAGCCGACAGCCGTCGAACACTGAAGCTTTCTTT,CASRQPSNTEAFF
-,TRBJ2-4,-,TRBV5-1,TGCGCCAGCAGCCCCCAGGGGGGAATAGCCAAAAACATTCAGTACTTC,CASSPQGGIAKNIQYF
TRBD1,TRBJ2-5,-,TRBV5-1,TGCGCCAGCACCGGAGGACAGGGCCCCCAAGAGACCCAGTACTTC,CASTGGQGPQETQYF
TRBD2,TRBJ2-1,-,TRBV5-6,TGTGCCAGCAGCTTTAGTCCACTAGCGCCAGACAATGAGCAGTTCTTC,CASSFSPLAPDNEQFF
-,TRBJ1-4,-,TRBV18,TGTGCCAGCTCACCAGTGGGGGGAGCTAATGAAAAACTGTTTTTT,CASSPVGGANEKLFF